One sample yielded the 6 T cell receptor beta chains listed below, sequenced in a study of cytomegalovirus exposure and HLA in healthy donors. It was with 60 Vbeta and 13 Jbeta primers that the PCR ran. Here immunoSEQ multiplex PCR was the method, and the copy in TCRdb shows in-frame clones only, minus some. The sample consists of fewer than 250,000 clones, more than 85% of them appearing once. Material for sequencing was PBMCs. These receptors were collected from a woman aged 18-35 years in good health and CMV-seronegative.

V is TRBV19 and J is TRBJ1-6; D possibly corresponds to TRBD1 (6 bases). Germline assignment: CDR1 LNHDA and CDR2 SQIVND (reference sequence). This CDR3 region has 14 residues. V lost 4 bases and J lost 7, with 11 bases in between. DNA of the CDR3: TGTGCCAGTAGTAAGGGCAGGGGAAATTCACCCCTCCACTTT. It specifies CASSKGRGNSPLHF.

The chain combines TRBV4-3 with TRBJ2-4; 7 bases fit TRBD2. The V gene end was trimmed by 0 bases and the J gene end by 6 bases; junction bases not matched to a gene: 8. This CDR3 region has 16 residues. CDR1 and CDR2 from the germline V gene are LGHNA and YSLEER. The CDR3 region is CASSQEGGPGGNIQYF. The CDR3 DNA is TGCGCCAGCAGCCAAGAAGGAGGCCCGGGGGGAAACATTCAGTACTTC.

The V and J genes are TRBV6-1 and TRBJ1-3; D possibly corresponds to TRBD1 (6 bases). This CDR3 comprises 13 residues. Germline V CDR1 and CDR2: MNHNS, SASEGT. V shed 11 bases and J shed 9 bases, with 20 bases lying between them. CDR3 sequence (DNA): TGTGCCTTAAAGGGTGCAGGGGAGAGCACCATATATTTT. Encoded protein: CALKGAGESTIYF.

This clone has more than one count but fewer than ten. The chain recombines TRBV5-1 with TRBJ2-3; 8 bases are shared with TRBD1. With V trimmed by 4 bases and J by 5 bases, 6 bases remained unmatched. Looked up from germline, CDR1 is SGHRS and CDR2 is YFSETQ. The CDR3 is 14 residues long. Written as DNA, the CDR3 is TGCGCCAGCAGCGTGGGGACAGGCGAAGATACGCAGTATTTT. Translated: CASSVGTGEDTQYF.

V gene TRBV19 combines with J gene TRBJ1-3; TRBD1 aligns across 10 bases. CDR3 size: 13 residues. The germline CDR1 and CDR2 sequences are LNHDA and SQIVND (reference sequence). V shed 7 bases and J 8 bases; nucleotides not matched to a gene: 5. CDR3 nucleotide sequence: TGTGCCAGTAACGGACAGGGGGGAGACACCATATATTTT. Its translation is CASNGQGGDTIYF.

This chain links TRBV6-5 with TRBJ1-1, with 7 bases matching TRBD1. Germline CDR1 reads MNHEY; CDR2 reads SVGAGI. V lost 7 bases, J lost 5 bases, and 13 bases stayed unmatched. CDR3 length equals 15 residues. In DNA form, the CDR3 reads TGTGCCAGCACCATGGGCCTGCAGGGGGAGACTGAAGCTTTCTTT. Residues: CASTMGLQGETEAFF.